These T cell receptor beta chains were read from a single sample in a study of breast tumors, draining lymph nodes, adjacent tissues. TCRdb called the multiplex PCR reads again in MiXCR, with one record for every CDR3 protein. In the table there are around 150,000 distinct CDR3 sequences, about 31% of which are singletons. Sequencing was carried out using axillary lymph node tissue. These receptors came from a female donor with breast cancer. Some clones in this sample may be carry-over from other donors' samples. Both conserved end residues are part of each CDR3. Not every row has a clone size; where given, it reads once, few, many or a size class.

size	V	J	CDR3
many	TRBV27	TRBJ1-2	CASSLKGWTYGYTF
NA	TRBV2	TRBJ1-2	CASSEIGPYGYTF
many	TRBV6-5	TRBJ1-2	CASLADEGYGYTF
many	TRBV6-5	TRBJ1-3	CASRPPGQPNTIYF
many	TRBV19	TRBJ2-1	CASSHGQGPYNEQFF
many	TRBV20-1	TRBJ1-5	CSARGFLWQPQHF
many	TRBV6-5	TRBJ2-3	CASRIDATDTQYF
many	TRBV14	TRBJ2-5	CASSHAGVSQETQYF
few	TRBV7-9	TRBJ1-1	CASSIPQGLHTEAFF
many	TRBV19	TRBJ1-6	CASADPGQSYTSPLHF
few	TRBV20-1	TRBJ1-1	CSASMGSPEAFF
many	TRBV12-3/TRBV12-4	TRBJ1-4	CASSLGSGDSLSRTTNEKLFF
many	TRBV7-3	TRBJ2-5	CASSLIGGTSGEAQYF
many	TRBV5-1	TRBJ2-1	CASSLEGANEQFF
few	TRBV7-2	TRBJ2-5	CASSQSLAGGPQEPQYF
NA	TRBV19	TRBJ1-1	CATSSGTAPYEAFF
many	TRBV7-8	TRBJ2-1	CASSGHEKKVSYNEQFF
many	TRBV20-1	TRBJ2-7	CSATDPGQGYEQYF
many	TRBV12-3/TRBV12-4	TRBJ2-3	CASTARGTDTQYF
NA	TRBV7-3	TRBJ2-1	CASSPTSGGTLNEQFF
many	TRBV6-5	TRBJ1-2	CASSQPVDRTNYGYTF
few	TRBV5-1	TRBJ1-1	CASSFPTENTEAFF
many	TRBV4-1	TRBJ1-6	CASSWDDNSPLHF
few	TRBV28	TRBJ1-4	CASTDNEKLFF
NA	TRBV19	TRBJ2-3	CACSPRTSRVPDTQYF
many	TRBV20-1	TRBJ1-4	CSARDITGENEKLFF
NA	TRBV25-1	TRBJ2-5	CASSARQGKQETQYF
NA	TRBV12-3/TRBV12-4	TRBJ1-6	CASRSRTGVDSPLHF
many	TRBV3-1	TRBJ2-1	CASSQAAHEQFF
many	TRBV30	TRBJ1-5	CAWSVGSSGQPQHF
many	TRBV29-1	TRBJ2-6	CSVGTGGALGGANVLTF
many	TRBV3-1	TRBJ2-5	CASSQGPERYRF
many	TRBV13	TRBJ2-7	CASSVYQGKQYF
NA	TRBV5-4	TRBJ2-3	CASSLGGARTYNEQYF
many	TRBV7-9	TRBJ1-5	CASSFTQNQPQHF
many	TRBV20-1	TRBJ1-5	CSARPPGSNQPQHF